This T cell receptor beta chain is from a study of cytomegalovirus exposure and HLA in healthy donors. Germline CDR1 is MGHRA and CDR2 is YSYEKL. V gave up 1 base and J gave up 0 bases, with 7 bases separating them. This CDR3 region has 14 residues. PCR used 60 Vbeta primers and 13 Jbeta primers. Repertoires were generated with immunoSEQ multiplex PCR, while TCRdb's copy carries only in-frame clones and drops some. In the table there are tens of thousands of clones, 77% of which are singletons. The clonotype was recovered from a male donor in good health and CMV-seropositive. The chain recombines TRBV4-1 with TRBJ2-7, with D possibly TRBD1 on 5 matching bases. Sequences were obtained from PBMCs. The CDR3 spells CASSQGQGSYEQYF. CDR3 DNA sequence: TGCGCCAGCAGCCAAGGGCAGGGCTCCTACGAGCAGTACTTC.